This passage covers 12 T cell receptor beta chains from one sample sequenced in a study of T cells after yellow fever vaccination. A single record per CDR3 protein comes from TCRdb applying MiXCR to the 5' RACE reads. The repertoire has about 630,000 distinct CDR3 sequences, roughly an eighth of them found once; the top ten carry 15%. The sample consisted of PBMCs, taken on the day of the yellow fever booster vaccination. These TCRs come from a man in his thirties or forties who received the YFV17D yellow fever vaccine.

This clonotype came up a few times. The CDR3 protein is CATSREYPRNQPQHF. The CDR3 nucleotides are TGTGCCACCAGCAGAGAATACCCAAGGAATCAGCCCCAGCATTTT. The J gene is TRBJ1-5, the V gene TRBV15; D gene unclear. CDR1 is LNHNV, CDR2 YYDKDF, per germline (reference sequence). Deletions cut 0 bases from V and 4 bases from J, with 10 bases between. The CDR3 consists of 15 residues.

The chain uses TRBV5-6 and TRBJ2-1, with TRBD2 matching over 12 bases. The CDR3 length is 14 residues. CDR1 and CDR2 (germline): SGHDT, YYEEEE. V dropped 6 bases and J dropped 7; count of bases not matched to a gene: 5. Here the CDR3 reads CASIGLAGYNEQFF. DNA of the CDR3: TGTGCCAGCATCGGACTAGCGGGATATAATGAGCAGTTCTTC. Drawing the rest from reference TRBV5-6 and TRBJ2-1, the complete variable domain is DAGVTQSPTHLIKTRGQQVTLRCSPKSGHDTVSWYQQALGQGPQFIFQYYEEEERQRGNFPDRFSGHQFPNYSSELNVNALLLGDSALYLCASIGLAGYNEQFFGPGTRLTVL.

In this sample, this clonotype turned up a few times. V is TRBV18 and J is TRBJ2-1; 8 nucleotides agree with TRBD2. Germline-derived CDR1 and CDR2 are KGHSH and LQKENI. CDR3 length: 17 amino acids. Trimming cost V 3 bases and J 3 bases; bases outside gene matches: 10. The DNA of the CDR3 is TGTGCCAGCTCACCGCCTGCGGCGGGAGGCCGCTACAATGAGCAGTTCTTC. As protein: CASSPPAAGGRYNEQFF.

The chain uses TRBV7-2 and TRBJ2-3, with 12 bases that match TRBD2. V was pared by 0 bases and J by 1 base, with 5 bases of the junction left unmatched. CDR1 and CDR2 from the germline V gene are SGHTA and FQGNSA. The CDR3 length is 18 residues. In DNA, the CDR3 is TGTGCCAGCAGCTTAGCCAGACTAGCGGGAGAGGGCACAGATACGCAGTATTTT. Amino acids: CASSLARLAGEGTDTQYF.

V and J are TRBV5-4 and TRBJ2-7; D is uncertain. The CDR3 is 15 amino acids. Germline lookup yields CDR1 SGHNT and CDR2 YYREEE (reference sequence). The V end was cut by 5 bases, the J end by 5 bases, with 20 bases between. The CDR3 DNA reads as TGTGCCAGCAGGGGTCTCGGGTCAAACCACCACGAGCAGTACTTC. Amino acids: CASRGLGSNHHEQYF.

Remarks on this clonotype: An end of the junction differs from the germline gene, which may be a read error. This CDR3 is CASSSEGSRSYELYF. Here the CDR3 DNA reads TGCGCCAGCAGCTCGGAGGGTAGCCGCTCCTACGAGCTGTACTTC. The chain employs TRBV5-1 and TRBJ2-7; weak D call: TRBD2 (6 bases). Germline V gene sequence: CDR1 SGHRS, CDR2 YFSETQ. The CDR3 spans 15 residues. Complete variable domain (other parts from reference TRBV5-1 and TRBJ2-7): KAGVTQTPRYLIKTRGQQVTLSCSPISGHRSVSWYQQTPGQGLQFLFEYFSETQRNKGNFPGRFSGRQFSNSRSEMNVSTLELGDSALYLCASSSEGSRSYELYFGPGTRLTVT.

This clonotype was observed a few times. The chain joins TRBV4-3 to TRBJ1-2; D perhaps matches TRBD1 (6 bases). CDR1 LGHNA and CDR2 YSLEER come from the germline V gene. Trimming removed 2 bases from V and 8 bases from J, with 12 bases in between. The CDR3 has 13 amino acids. CDR3 amino acids: CASSQLQGSGYTF. The CDR3 region has the DNA TGCGCCAGCAGCCAATTACAGGGTTCGGGCTACACCTTC.

There are a few counts of this clonotype. The CDR3 region is CAEGTSVNNEQFF. The CDR3, as DNA: TGTGCCGAGGGGACTAGCGTGAACAATGAGCAGTTCTTC. V gene TRBV7-9 combines with J gene TRBJ2-1; 10 bases fit TRBD2. Trimming at V came to 11 bases and at J to 5 bases, leaving 6 bases not matched to a gene. Germline lookup yields CDR1 SEHNR and CDR2 FQNEAQ (reference sequence). The CDR3 sequence is 13 residues long.

A few counts support this clonotype. The chain links TRBV28 to TRBJ1-5; unclear D gene. This CDR3 has 12 residues. Germline V lookup: CDR1 MDHEN, CDR2 SYDVKM. The V end lost 8 bases, the J end lost 2 bases, and 7 bases lay between the germline ends. The CDR3 protein is CASVSGNQPQHF. For the CDR3, the DNA is TGTGCCAGCGTCAGCGGCAATCAGCCCCAGCATTTT.

This clonotype turned up a few times. CDR3 sequence reads: CASSLVSGHTSSYNEQFF. CDR3 coding DNA: TGTGCCAGCAGCTTGGTTTCAGGGCATACTAGCTCCTACAATGAGCAGTTCTTC. The chain couples TRBV5-5 to TRBJ2-1; tentatively, D is TRBD1 or TRBD2 (5 bases each). The V gene's germline CDR1 is SGHKS and CDR2 YYEKEE (reference sequence). This CDR3 is 18 amino acids long. V lost 0 bases and J 0 bases, leaving 16 bases between the germline ends.

This clonotype has just a few counts. The chain uses TRBV5-1 and TRBJ2-5; 16 bases agree with TRBD2. CDR3 length: 17 amino acids. The germline V gene encodes CDR1 SGHRS and CDR2 YFSETQ. V was pared by 5 bases and J by 4 bases, with 8 bases of the junction left unmatched. CDR3 bases: TGCGCCAGCAGGAGCGGGACTAGCGGGAGGGCCACAGAGACCCAGTACTTC. Translating gives CASRSGTSGRATETQYF.

This clonotype has more than one count but fewer than ten. The chain is built from TRBV5-1 and TRBJ1-6; D call uncertain. CDR3 length equals 13 residues. Germline lookup yields CDR1 SGHRS and CDR2 YFSETQ. V was pared by 0 bases and J by 9 bases, with 7 bases between. The DNA for the CDR3 is TGCGCCAGCAGCTTGGCGGGGATTTCACCCCTCCACTTT. This translates into CASSLAGISPLHF.